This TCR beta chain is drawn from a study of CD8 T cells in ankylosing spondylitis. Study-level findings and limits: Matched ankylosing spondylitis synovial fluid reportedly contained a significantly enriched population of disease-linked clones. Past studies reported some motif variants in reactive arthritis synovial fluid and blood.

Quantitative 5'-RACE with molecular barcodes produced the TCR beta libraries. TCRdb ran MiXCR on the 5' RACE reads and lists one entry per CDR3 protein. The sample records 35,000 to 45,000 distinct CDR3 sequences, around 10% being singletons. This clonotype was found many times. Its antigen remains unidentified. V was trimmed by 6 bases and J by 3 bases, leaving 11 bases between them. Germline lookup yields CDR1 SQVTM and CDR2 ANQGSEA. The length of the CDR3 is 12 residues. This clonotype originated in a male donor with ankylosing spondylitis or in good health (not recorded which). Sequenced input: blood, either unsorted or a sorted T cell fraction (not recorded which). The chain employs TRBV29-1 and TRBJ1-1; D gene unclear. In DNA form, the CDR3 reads TGCAGCGTGGGCGGTGGGGACACTGAAGCTTTCTTT. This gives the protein CSVGGGDTEAFF.